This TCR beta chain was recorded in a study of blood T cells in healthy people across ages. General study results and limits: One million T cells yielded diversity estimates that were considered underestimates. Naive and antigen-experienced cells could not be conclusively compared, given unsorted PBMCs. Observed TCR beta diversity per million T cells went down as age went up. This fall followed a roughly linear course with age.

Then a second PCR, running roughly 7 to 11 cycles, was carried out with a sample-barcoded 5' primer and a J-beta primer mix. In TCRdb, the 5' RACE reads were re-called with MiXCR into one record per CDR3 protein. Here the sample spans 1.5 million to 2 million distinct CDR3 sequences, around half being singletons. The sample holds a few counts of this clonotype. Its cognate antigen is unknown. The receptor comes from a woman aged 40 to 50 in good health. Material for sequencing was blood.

The CDR3 spells CASSVYSAEKLFF. The DNA for the CDR3 is TGTGCCAGCAGCGTCTACAGCGCTGAAAAACTGTTTTTT. The V gene is TRBV2, the J gene TRBJ1-4; unclear D gene. V was shortened by 6 bases and J by 7 bases, with 12 bases between the two germline ends. CDR1 is SNHLY, CDR2 FYNNEI, per germline. This CDR3 region has 13 residues.